This TCR beta chain appears in the sequencing data of a study of blood T cell repertoires in COVID-19. Which cohort a participant joined came from the clinical history participants gave. Contact with a PCR-confirmed or clinician-diagnosed COVID-19 case occurred within 2 weeks of entry. Clones were read by immunoSEQ multiplex PCR, and TCRdb kept only the in-frame ones, dropping some. The profile covers approximately 220,000 clones, with roughly four fifths appearing a single time and more than 4.5% taken by the ten largest. Germline-derived CDR1 and CDR2 are SGHTA and FQGNSA. V shed 6 bases and J 3 bases; nucleotides not matched to a gene: 8. The CDR3 extends over 15 amino acids.

The sequence came from a woman aged 50 to 60 who had been exposed to COVID-19. The chain carries TRBV7-2 and TRBJ2-1; 7 nucleotides match TRBD2. The sequenced sample was PBMCs or T cells enriched from blood (not recorded which). CDR3 nucleotides: TGTGCCAGCAGTGTGGTGGGGGGGAACTACAATGAGCAGTTCTTC. This encodes CASSVVGGNYNEQFF.